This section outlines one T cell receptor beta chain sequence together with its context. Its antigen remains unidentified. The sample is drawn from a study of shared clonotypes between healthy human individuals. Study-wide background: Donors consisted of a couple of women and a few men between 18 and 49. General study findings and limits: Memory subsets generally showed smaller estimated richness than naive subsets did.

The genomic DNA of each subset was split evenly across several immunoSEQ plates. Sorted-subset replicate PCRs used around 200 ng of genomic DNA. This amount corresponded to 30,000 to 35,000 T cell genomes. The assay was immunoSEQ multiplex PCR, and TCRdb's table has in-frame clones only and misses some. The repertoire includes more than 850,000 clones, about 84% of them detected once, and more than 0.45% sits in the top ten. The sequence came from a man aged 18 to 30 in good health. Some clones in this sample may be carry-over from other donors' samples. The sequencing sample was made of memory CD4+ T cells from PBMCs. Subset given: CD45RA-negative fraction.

CDR3 DNA sequence: TGTGCCAGCAGATTCCGGCAGGGGGCCGGGAACACTGAAGCTTTCTTT. Its translation: CASRFRQGAGNTEAFF. The rearrangement links TRBV2 to TRBJ1-1; 8 nucleotides agree with TRBD1. The CDR3 spans 16 residues. In germline, CDR1 is SNHLY, CDR2 FYNNEI. The J segment lost 1 base and the V segment lost 6 bases, leaving 10 bases of the junction unmatched.